Below, one T cell receptor beta chain is given with its context. Its antigen remains unidentified. With 4 bases removed from V and 10 bases from J, the gap between germline ends came to 14 bases. The CDR3 covers 12 residues. Germline values: CDR1 SGHDT, CDR2 YYEEEE. The sample originates from a study of CD8+ T cells in alopecia areata. Study background: Patients received oral tofacitinib, 5 to 10 mg twice daily, for moderate-to-severe alopecia areata. Findings of the study overall: Although TCR sharing was seen in mice, sharing across patients was less clear, possibly for HLA-related reasons.

Extracted from the samples, RNA was reverse transcribed into cDNA to serve as the sequencing template. Assay used: immunoSEQ multiplex PCR; TCRdb lists only in-frame clones, some missing. This table has approximately 180,000 clones, about 66% appearing once. Lesional scalp punch biopsies and peripheral blood were collected from alopecia areata patients. CD4+ and CD8+ T cells were sorted from PBMCs stained for CD3, CD4 and CD8. This clonotype was sampled from a human donor with alopecia areata. The chain links TRBV5-6 to TRBJ1-1; D is perhaps TRBD1 (5 bases). The sequences come from CD8+ T cells sorted from blood, collected at week 0. CDR3 in DNA: TGTGCCAGCAGCCCGGGGGGAATGCCAGCTTTCTTT. It specifies CASSPGGMPAFF.